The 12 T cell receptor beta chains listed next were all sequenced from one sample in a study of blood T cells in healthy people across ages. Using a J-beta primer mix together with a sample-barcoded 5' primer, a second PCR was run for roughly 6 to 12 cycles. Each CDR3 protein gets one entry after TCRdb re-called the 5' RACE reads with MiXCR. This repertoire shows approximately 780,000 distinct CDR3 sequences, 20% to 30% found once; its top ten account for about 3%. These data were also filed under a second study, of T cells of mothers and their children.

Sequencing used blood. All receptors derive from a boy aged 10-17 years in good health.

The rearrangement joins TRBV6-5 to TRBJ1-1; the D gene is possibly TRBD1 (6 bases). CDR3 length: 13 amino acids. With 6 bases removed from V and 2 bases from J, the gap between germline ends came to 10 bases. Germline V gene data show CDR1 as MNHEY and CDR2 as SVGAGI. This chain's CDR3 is CASSRDTNTEAFF. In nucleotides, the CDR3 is TGTGCCAGCAGCCGGGACACTAACACTGAAGCTTTCTTT.

CDR3 bases: TGTGCCTGGAGTAAGGGGAGTTTAAGCTCCTACGAGCAGTACTTC. It specifies CAWSKGSLSSYEQYF. The chain uses TRBV30 and TRBJ2-7; the D call may be TRBD1 or TRBD2 (5 bases each). The CDR3 runs 15 residues. The germline gives CDR1 GTSNPN, CDR2 SVGIG (reference sequence). V was shortened by 2 bases and J by 0 bases, with 14 bases between the two germline ends.

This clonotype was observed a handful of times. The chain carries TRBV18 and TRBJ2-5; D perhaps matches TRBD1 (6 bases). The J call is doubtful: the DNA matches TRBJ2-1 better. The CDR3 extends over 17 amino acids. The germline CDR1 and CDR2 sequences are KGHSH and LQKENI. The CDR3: CASSPTGKILNINEQFF. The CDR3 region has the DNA TGTGCCAGCTCACCAACAGGGAAGATCCTTAATATCAATGAGCAGTTCTTC.

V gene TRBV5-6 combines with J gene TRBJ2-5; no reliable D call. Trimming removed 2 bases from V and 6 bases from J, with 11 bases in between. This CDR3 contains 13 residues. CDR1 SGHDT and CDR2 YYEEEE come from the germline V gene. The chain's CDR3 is CASSLGQLKTQYF. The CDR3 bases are TGTGCCAGCAGCTTAGGGCAGCTCAAGACCCAGTACTTC. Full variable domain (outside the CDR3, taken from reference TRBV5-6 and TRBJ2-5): DAGVTQSPTHLIKTRGQQVTLRCSPKSGHDTVSWYQQALGQGPQFIFQYYEEEERQRGNFPDRFSGHQFPNYSSELNVNALLLGDSALYLCASSLGQLKTQYFGPGTRLLVL.

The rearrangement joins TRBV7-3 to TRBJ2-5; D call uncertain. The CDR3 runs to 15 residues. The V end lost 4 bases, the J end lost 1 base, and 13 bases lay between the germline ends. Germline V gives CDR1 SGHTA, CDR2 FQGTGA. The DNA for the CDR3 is TGTGCCAGCAGCTCTTTCGGGCTTGGCCAAGAGACCCAGTACTTC. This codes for CASSSFGLGQETQYF.

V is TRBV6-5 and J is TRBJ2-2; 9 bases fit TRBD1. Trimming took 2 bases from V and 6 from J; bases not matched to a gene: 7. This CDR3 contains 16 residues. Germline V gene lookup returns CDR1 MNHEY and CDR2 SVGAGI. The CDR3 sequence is CASSYGGQGGPGELFF. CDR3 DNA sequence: TGTGCCAGCAGTTACGGGGGACAGGGTGGGCCCGGGGAGCTGTTTTTT.

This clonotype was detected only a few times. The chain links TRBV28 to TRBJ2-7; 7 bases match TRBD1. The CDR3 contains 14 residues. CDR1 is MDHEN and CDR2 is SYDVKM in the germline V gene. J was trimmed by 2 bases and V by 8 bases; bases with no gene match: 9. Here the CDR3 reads CASGIGTAPYEQYF. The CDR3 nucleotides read TGTGCCAGCGGGATCGGGACAGCACCCTACGAGCAGTACTTC.

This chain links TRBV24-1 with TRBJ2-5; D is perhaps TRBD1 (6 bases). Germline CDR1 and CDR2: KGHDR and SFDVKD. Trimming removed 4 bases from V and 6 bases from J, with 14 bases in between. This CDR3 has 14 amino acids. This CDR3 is CATSEPGAEKTQYF. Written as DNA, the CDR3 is TGTGCCACCAGTGAGCCAGGGGCGGAGAAGACCCAGTACTTC.

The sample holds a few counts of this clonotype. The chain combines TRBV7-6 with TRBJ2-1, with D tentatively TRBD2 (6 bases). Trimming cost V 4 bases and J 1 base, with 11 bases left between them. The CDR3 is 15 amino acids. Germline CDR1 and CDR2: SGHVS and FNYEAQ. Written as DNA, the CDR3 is TGTGCCAGCAGCTCTCGTAGCGGATCCTACAATGAGCAGTTCTTC. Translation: CASSSRSGSYNEQFF.

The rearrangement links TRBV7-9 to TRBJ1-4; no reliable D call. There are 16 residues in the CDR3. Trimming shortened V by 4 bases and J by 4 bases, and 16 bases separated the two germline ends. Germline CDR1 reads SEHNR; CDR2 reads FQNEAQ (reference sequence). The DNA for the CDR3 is TGTGCCAGCAGCTCAACGACCAGGCATGGTAATGAAAAACTGTTTTTT. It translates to CASSSTTRHGNEKLFF. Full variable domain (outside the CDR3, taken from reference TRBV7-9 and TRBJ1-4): DTGVSQNPRHKITKRGQNVTFRCDPISEHNRLYWYRQTLGQGPEFLTYFQNEAQLEKSRLLSDRFSAERPKGSFSTLEIQRTEQGDSAMYLCASSSTTRHGNEKLFFGSGTQLSVL.

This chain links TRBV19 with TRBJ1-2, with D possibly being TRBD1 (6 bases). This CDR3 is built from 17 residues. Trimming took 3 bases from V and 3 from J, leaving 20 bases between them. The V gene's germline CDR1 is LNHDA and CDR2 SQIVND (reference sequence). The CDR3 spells CASSITGTPRHDYGYTF. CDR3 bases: TGTGCCAGTAGTATCACAGGGACCCCTCGACACGACTATGGCTACACCTTC.

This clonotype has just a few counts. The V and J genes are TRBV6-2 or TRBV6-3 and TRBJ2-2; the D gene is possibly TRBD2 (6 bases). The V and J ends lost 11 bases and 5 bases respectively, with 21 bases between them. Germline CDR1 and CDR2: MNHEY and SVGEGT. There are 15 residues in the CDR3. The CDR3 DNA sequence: TGTGCCCAGCCTTGGGGCGGGGTAGTGACCGGGGAGCTGTTTTTT. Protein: CAQPWGGVVTGELFF.